What follows is one T cell receptor beta chain and its context. The antigen remains undetermined. This table comes from immunoSEQ multiplex PCR, and its TCRdb copy is limited to in-frame clones, with some not included. The table lists tens of thousands of clones, approximately 80% of them singletons, with around 1.5% in the top ten. The sample belongs to a study of early stage breast cancer tumors. Study-level background: Of roughly 17 invasive breast tumors, about 12 were hormone receptor-positive, HER2-negative.

Study conclusions and caveats: Most shared enriched TCRB sequences were commonly generated ones. Compared with adjacent normal breast, tumors showed roughly 2.5-fold denser, more clonal T cells.

From germline, CDR1 is MNHEY and CDR2 SMNVEV (reference sequence). The ends lost 6 bases at V and 5 bases at J; junction bases unmatched: 13. The CDR3 covers 16 residues. Sequencing was performed on blood. The chain carries TRBV27 and TRBJ2-5; TRBD2 matches 9 bases. This TCR came from a person in their fifties or sixties with breast cancer. CDR3: CASRSGGGAGGETQYF. DNA of the CDR3: TGTGCCAGCAGGTCCGGCGGGGGGGCCGGTGGGGAGACCCAGTACTTC.